The sample holds many counts of the clone carrying this T cell receptor (beta chain). The data belong to a study of T cells in Graves' hyperthyroidism and ophthalmopathy. Germline V gene lookup returns CDR1 MNHEY and CDR2 SVGAGI. This CDR3 contains 15 residues. The V end was cut by 0 bases, the J end by 10 bases, with 16 bases between. Ophthalmopathy patients had Clinical Activity Score at least 3, NOSPECS grade at least 4, duration under 3 months. Amplification of TCR beta CDR3 regions was performed using RNA transcripts as template. Primed by the HTBI set, a first-round RT-PCR was run on the TCR CDR3. In TCRdb, the multiplex PCR reads were re-called with MiXCR into one record per CDR3 protein. The sample records around 610,000 distinct CDR3 sequences, 14% to 15% being singletons.

This TCR derives from a woman aged 40-49 years with Graves' ophthalmopathy. The rearrangement joins TRBV6-5 to TRBJ2-1; D is tentatively TRBD1 or TRBD2 (5 bases each). The sample was blood. The CDR3 here is CASSYSVGRMREQFF. CDR3 DNA: TGTGCCAGCAGTTACTCCGTGGGACGTATGAGGGAGCAGTTCTTC.